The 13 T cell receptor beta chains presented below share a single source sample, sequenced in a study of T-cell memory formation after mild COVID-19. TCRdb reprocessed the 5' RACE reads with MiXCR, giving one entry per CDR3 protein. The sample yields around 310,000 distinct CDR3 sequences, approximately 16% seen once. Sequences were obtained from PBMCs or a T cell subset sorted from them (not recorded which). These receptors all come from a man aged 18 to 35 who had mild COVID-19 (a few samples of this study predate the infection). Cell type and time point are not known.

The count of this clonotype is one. DNA for the CDR3: TGCGCCAGCAGCCAAGTCGAAGGGAGGAATCAGCCCCAGCATTTT. Amino acid sequence: CASSQVEGRNQPQHF. V gene TRBV4-1 combines with J gene TRBJ1-5, with D hard to call. The CDR3 runs to 15 residues. Trimming took 1 base from V and 4 from J, leaving 11 bases between them. CDR1 is MGHRA, CDR2 YSYEKL, per germline.

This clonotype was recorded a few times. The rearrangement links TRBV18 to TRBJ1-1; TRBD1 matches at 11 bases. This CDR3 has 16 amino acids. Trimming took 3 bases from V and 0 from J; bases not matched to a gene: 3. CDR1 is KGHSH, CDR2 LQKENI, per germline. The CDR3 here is CASSPDRGRMNTEAFF. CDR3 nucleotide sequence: TGTGCCAGCTCACCGGACAGGGGGCGCATGAACACTGAAGCTTTCTTT.

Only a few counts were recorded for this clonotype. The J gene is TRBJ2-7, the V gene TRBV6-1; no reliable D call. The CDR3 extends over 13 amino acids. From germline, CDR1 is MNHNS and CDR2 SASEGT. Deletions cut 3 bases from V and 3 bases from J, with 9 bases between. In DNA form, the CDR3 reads TGTGCCAGCAGTGAGATTACTCGCTACGAGCAGTACGTC. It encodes CASSEITRYEQYV.

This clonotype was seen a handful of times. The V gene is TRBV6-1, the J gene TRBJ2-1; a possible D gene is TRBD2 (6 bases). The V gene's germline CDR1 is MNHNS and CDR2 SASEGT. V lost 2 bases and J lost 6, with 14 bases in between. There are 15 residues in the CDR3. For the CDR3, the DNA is TGTGCCAGCAGTGAACCCGGGACTCGCCCCAATGAGCAGTTCTTC. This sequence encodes CASSEPGTRPNEQFF.

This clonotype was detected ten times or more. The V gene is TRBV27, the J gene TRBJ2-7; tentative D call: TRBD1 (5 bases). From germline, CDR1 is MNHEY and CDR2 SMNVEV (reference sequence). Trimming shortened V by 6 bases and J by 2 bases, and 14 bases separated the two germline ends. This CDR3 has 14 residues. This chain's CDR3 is CASSPAGFAYEQYF. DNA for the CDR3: TGTGCCAGCAGCCCGGCAGGGTTCGCCTACGAGCAGTACTTC.

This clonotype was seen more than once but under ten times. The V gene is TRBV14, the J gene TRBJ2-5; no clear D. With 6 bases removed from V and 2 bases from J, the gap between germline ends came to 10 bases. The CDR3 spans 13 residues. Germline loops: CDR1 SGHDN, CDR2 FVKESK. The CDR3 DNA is TGTGCCAGCAGTCAGTACCTACAAGAGACCCAGTACTTC. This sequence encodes CASSQYLQETQYF. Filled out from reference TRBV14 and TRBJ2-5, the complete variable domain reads EAGVTQFPSHSVIEKGQTVTLRCDPISGHDNLYWYRRVMGKEIKFLLHFVKESKQDESGMPNNRFLAERTGGTYSTLKVQPAELEDSGVYFCASSQYLQETQYFGPGTRLLVL.

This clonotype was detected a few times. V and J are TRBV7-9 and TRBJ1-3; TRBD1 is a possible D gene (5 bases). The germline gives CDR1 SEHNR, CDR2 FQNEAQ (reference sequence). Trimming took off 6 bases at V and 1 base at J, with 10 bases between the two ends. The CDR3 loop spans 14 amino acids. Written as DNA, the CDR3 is TGTGCCAGCAGTCAGGGCTTATCTGGAAACACCATATATTTT. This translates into CASSQGLSGNTIYF.

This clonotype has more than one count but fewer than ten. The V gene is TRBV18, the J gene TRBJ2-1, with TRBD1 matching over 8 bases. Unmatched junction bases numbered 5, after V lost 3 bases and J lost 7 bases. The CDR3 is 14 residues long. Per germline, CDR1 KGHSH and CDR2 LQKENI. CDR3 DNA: TGTGCCAGCTCACCTAACAGGGGGAGGAATGAGCAGTTCTTC. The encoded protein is CASSPNRGRNEQFF.

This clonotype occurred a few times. Here the CDR3 DNA reads TGCGCCAGCAGCCAAGCCCTCCAGGGGTCGCACGAGCAGTACTTC. This translates into CASSQALQGSHEQYF. The J gene is TRBJ2-7, the V gene TRBV4-1, with D maybe TRBD1 (6 bases). The CDR3 totals 15 residues. The V and J ends lost 1 base and 5 bases respectively, with 15 bases between them. Germline V gives CDR1 MGHRA, CDR2 YSYEKL.

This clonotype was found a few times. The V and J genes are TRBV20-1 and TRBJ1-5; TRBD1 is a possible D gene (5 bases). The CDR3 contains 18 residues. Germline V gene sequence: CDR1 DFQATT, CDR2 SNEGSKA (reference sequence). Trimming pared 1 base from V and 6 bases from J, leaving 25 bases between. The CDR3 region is CSARVTGGGPPGTQPQHF. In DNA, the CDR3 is TGCAGTGCTAGAGTCACCGGCGGTGGTCCTCCTGGGACTCAGCCCCAGCATTTT.

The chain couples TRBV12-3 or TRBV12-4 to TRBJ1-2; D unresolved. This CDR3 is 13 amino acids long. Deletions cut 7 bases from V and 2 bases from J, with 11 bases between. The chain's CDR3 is CASTEPGNYGYTF. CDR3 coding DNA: TGTGCCAGCACCGAGCCGGGGAACTATGGCTACACCTTC.

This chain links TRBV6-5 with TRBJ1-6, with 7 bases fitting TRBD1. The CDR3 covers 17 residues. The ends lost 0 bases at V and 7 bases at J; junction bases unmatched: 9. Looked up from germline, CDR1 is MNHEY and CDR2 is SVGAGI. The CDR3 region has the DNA TGTGCCAGCAGTTACTCCCTGGCAGGGGGTAGGAATTCACCCCTCCACTTT. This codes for CASSYSLAGGRNSPLHF.

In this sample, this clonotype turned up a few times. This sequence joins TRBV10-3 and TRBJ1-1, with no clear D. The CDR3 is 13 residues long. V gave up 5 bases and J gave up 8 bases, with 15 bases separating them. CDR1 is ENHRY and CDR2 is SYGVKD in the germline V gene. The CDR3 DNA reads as TGTGCCATCAGTTCGCAGGAGAGATCAGAAGCTTTCTTT. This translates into CAISSQERSEAFF.